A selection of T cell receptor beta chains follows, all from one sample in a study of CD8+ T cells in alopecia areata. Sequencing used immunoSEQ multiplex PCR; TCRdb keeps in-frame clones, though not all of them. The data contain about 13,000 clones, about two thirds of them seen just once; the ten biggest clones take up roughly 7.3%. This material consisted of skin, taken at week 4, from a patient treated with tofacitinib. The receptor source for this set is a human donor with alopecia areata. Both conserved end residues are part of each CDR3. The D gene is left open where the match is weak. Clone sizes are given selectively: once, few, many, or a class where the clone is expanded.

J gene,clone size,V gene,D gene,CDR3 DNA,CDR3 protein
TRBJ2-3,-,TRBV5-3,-,TGTGCCAGCAGCCGGGGGACAGGCACAGATACGCAGTATTTT,CASSRGTGTDTQYF
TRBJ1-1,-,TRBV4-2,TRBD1,TGTGCCAGCAGCCAAGGAGTAGACAGGGGGGGTGCTGAAGCTTTCTTT,CASSQGVDRGGAEAFF
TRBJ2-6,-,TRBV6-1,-,TGTGCCAGCAGTTTGCGTGGCTCTGGGGCCAACGTCCTGACTTTC,CASSLRGSGANVLTF
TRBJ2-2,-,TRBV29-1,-,TGCAGCGTTAGGTTTTCCGGGGAGCTGTTTTTT,CSVRFSGELFF
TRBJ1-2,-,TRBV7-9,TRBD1,TGTGCCAGCAGCCCTCTTACAGGGGGCTATGGCTACACCTTC,CASSPLTGGYGYTF
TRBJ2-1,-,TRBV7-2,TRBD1,TGTGCCAGCAGCCCGAGGCCCCAGGGGGCAGGGAGCAATGAGCAGTTCTTC,CASSPRPQGAGSNEQFF
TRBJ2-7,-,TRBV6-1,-,TGTGCCAGCAGTCGACAGAATGGGGTCTACGAGCAGTACTTC,CASSRQNGVYEQYF
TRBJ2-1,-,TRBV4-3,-,TGCGCCAGCAGCCAGGTCTGGCGGTACAATGAGCAGTTCTTC,CASSQVWRYNEQFF
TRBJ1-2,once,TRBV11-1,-,TGTGCCAGCAGCCCCAGCCCGAACCATGGCTACACCTTC,CASSPSPNHGYTF
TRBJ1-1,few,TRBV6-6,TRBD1,TGTGCCAGCAGTCACGGACAGGGTCGCGCTGAAGCTTTCTTT,CASSHGQGRAEAFF
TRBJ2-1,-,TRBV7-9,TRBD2,TGTGCCGGGACTAGCGGGGACGAGCAGTTCTTC,CAGTSGDEQFF
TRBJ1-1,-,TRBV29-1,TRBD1,TGCAGCGTTTGGGGACAGGGAAACACTGAAGCTTTCTTT,CSVWGQGNTEAFF
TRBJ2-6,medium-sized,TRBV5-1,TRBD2,TGCGCCAGCAGCTCCCTAGCGGGGACCTCTGGGGCCAACGTCCTGACTTTC,CASSSLAGTSGANVLTF
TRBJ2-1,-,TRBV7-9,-,TGTGCCAGCATCCCACGAGGGCAGGACCTCTACAATGAGCAGTTCTTC,CASIPRGQDLYNEQFF
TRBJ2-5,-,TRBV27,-,TGTGCCAGCAGTTTTCGAATTGGGGGTGCGGAGACCCAGTACTTC,CASSFRIGGAETQYF
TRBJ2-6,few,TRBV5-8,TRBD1,TGTGCCAGCAGCCGTGGACAGGGGGAGTCTGGGGCCAACGTCCTGACTTTC,CASSRGQGESGANVLTF
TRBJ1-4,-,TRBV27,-,TGTGCCAGCAGTTTGTATGGCAGAGTTAATGAAAAACTGTTTTTT,CASSLYGRVNEKLFF